This T cell receptor (beta chain) appears in the sequencing data of a study of cytomegalovirus exposure and HLA in healthy donors (dated by TCRdb to about 2017). Background on the whole study: The 666 repertoires of the first cohort and the 110 or so validation repertoires were produced on the same platform, according to a later analysis. The study aimed to test whether signatures of past pathogen exposure could be identified by cataloging public T cell receptors. Along with the approximately 700-subject first cohort, a separate validation cohort of approximately 110 different subjects was used. The study combined high-throughput TCR immunosequencing, statistical association of individual TCRs with disease status, and machine learning to predict cytomegalovirus infection status.

The library was made by the immunoSEQ multiplex PCR assay. The original pipeline was this. To diagnose cytomegalovirus status from the catalog of TCR beta chain sequences, a statistical classification framework was built. TCRdb's version of the immuneACCESS table is confined to in-frame rearrangements and falls short of the full clone set. An unresolved V gene accounts for under half of the shortfall where checked; the remainder is of unknown origin. The DNA gave D and trimming, while V, J and clone size come from that table. This sample holds around 350,000 clones; 86% were observed only once. In total, the top ten clones hold about 0.8% of the sample. What the study reported, not specific to this receptor: A later analysis found that TCRs clustered in the first cohort also tended to co-occur in the roughly 120 validation repertoires, with more than 90% of cluster scores above 0. A later analysis lacked HLA typing for the validation cohort, so it scored co-occurrence in that cohort across all 110 or so repertoires. Most TCR sequences were seen in very few donors, while some public TCRs were found in many individuals. According to the authors, the approach could potentially be generalized to other disease states and immunological phenotypes. Cytomegalovirus status was reported to be diagnosed by the classifier with high specificity and sensitivity in both the original and validation cohorts. The study listed 164 TCR beta chains as associated with cytomegalovirus. Three of the identified cytomegalovirus-associated TCR beta chains were confirmed in vitro to be specific for cytomegalovirus antigens.

The donors belonged to the validation cohort of about 120 subjects, which was separate from the roughly 680-subject first cohort. CDR1 and CDR2, per the germline V gene (reference sequence), are SGHNT and YYREEE. V is trimmed back by 6 bases and J by 3 bases, and the junction contains 6 bases that no gene match accounts for. The CDR3 measures 14 amino acids from cysteine to phenylalanine. Only the CDR3 part of the read is kept: 42 bases, read in frame from the first base. For this clone: Its target antigen remains unknown. Base-call qualities are not available, and no considerably larger clone is one nucleotide away.

The chain links TRBV5-4 with TRBJ2-7; 10 bases in the junction line up with TRBD1. The sequenced material came from PBMCs. This receptor was identified in a woman in her late teens or twenties in good health and CMV-seronegative. CDR3 loop: CASNRDRGDYEQYF. In nucleotide form, the sequence is TGTGCCAGCAACCGGGACAGGGGAGACTACGAGCAGTACTTC. When the CDR3 is completed using the reference TRBV5-4 and TRBJ2-7 genes on either side, the full variable domain is ETGVTQSPTHLIKTRGQQVTLRCSSQSGHNTVSWYQQALGQGPQFIFQYYREEENGRGNFPPRFSGLQFPNYSSELNVNALELDDSALYLCASNRDRGDYEQYFGPGTRLTVT.